The 10 T cell receptor beta chains given below trace back to one sample, sequenced in a study of T cell responses to AZD1222 COVID-19 vaccine. Only in-frame clones appear in the TCRdb table, and some are missing; sequencing was by immunoSEQ multiplex PCR. The repertoire holds about 220,000 clones, with more than 85% as singletons. This material consisted of peripheral blood, taken on day 0 of MenACWY control vaccination. These receptors originate from an adult in good health.

The chain has TRBV7-9 and TRBJ1-2; D ambiguous. This CDR3 spans 13 amino acids. CDR1 is SEHNR and CDR2 is FQNEAQ in the germline V gene (reference sequence). Trimming stripped 1 base from V and 6 bases from J, with 9 bases between. CDR3 sequence reads: CASSLDQWNGYTF. The CDR3, as DNA: TGTGCCAGCAGCTTAGATCAGTGGAATGGCTACACCTTC.

Note on this clone: Other DNA sequences in the sample encode the same CDR3. This chain joins TRBV7-9 and TRBJ1-3; no reliable D call. CDR1 is SEHNR and CDR2 is FQNEAQ in the germline V gene (reference sequence). Trimming pared 1 base from V and 4 bases from J, leaving 5 bases between. The CDR3 has 13 residues. The CDR3: CASSLGQGNTIYF. The CDR3 DNA reads as TGTGCCAGCAGCTTAGGGCAGGGAAACACCATATATTTT.

This chain uses TRBV7-8 with TRBJ2-5; D gene ambiguous. V was pared by 5 bases and J by 3 bases, with 10 bases between. The CDR3 runs to 13 residues. CDR1 SGHVS and CDR2 FQNEAQ come from the germline V gene. The CDR3 nucleotides read TGTGCCAGCAGCCCCCCTGGGAAAGAGACCCAGTACTTC. It encodes CASSPPGKETQYF. Using reference TRBV7-8 and TRBJ2-5 for the parts outside the CDR3, the full variable domain is GAGVSQSPRYKVAKRGQDVALRCDPISGHVSLFWYQQALGQGPEFLTYFQNEAQLDKSGLPSDRFFAERPEGSVSTLKIQRTQQEDSAVYLCASSPPGKETQYFGPGTRLLVL.

The V gene is TRBV6-2 or TRBV6-3, the J gene TRBJ1-2; D is possibly TRBD1 (6 bases). CDR1 MNHEY and CDR2 SVGEGT come from the germline V gene. The CDR3 is made up of 15 amino acids. Trimming removed 7 bases from V and 2 bases from J, with 17 bases in between. This chain's CDR3 is CASTPRGRTNYGYTF. The CDR3 DNA reads as TGTGCCAGCACCCCGAGGGGGAGGACAAACTATGGCTACACCTTC.

V usage is TRBV7-8 and J usage is TRBJ1-1, with D unclear. The germline V gene has CDR1 SGHVS and CDR2 FQNEAQ. CDR3 length: 13 amino acids. V was pared by 6 bases and J by 0 bases, with 8 bases between. The CDR3 loop reads CASRTTMNTEAFF. The CDR3 DNA is TGTGCCAGCAGGACGACTATGAACACTGAAGCTTTCTTT.

In the case of this clone: The sample holds other DNA sequences that translate to the same CDR3. This chain links TRBV7-3 with TRBJ1-1; no reliable D call. Germline V gene data show CDR1 as SGHTA and CDR2 as FQGTGA. This CDR3 spans 13 amino acids. The ends were cut back, 3 bases at V and 1 base at J, with 6 bases in the middle. Here the CDR3 DNA reads TGTGCCAGCAGCTTCTCGGGGAACACTGAAGCTTTCTTT. It yields the protein CASSFSGNTEAFF.

The table lists this clone with a few counts. The rearrangement links TRBV7-2 to TRBJ2-1, with D possibly being TRBD2 (6 bases). The CDR3 consists of 14 residues. Germline lookup yields CDR1 SGHTA and CDR2 FQGNSA. Trimming took off 1 base at V and 7 bases at J, with 11 bases between the two ends. This CDR3 is CASSLGQRVNEQFF. The CDR3 DNA sequence: TGTGCCAGCAGCTTAGGTCAGCGGGTGAATGAGCAGTTCTTC.

V gene TRBV7-9 combines with J gene TRBJ1-3; D is uncertain. Germline V gene lookup returns CDR1 SEHNR and CDR2 FQNEAQ (reference sequence). This CDR3 region has 13 residues. Trimming removed 8 bases at V and 3 bases at J, with 11 bases between. The CDR3 region is CASDGVGGNTIYF. DNA for the CDR3: TGTGCCAGCGACGGAGTCGGTGGAAACACCATATATTTT.

The CDR3 spells CASSPQDRGSNQPQHF. CDR3 coding DNA: TGTGCCAGTAGTCCCCAGGACAGGGGGAGCAATCAGCCCCAGCATTTT. The chain couples TRBV19 to TRBJ1-5, with 10 bases identical to TRBD1. CDR3 length: 16 amino acids. V shed 5 bases, J shed 1 base, and the junction held 5 bases outside the gene matches. The germline V gene encodes CDR1 LNHDA and CDR2 SQIVND (reference sequence).

This chain links TRBV20-1 with TRBJ2-3; possible D gene TRBD2, 6 bases. Germline values: CDR1 DFQATT, CDR2 SNEGSKA (reference sequence). This CDR3 region has 11 residues. Trimming stripped 5 bases from V and 8 bases from J, with 11 bases between. The CDR3 region is CSASSEGTQYF. CDR3 nucleotides: TGCAGTGCTTCTAGCGAGGGTACGCAGTATTTT.